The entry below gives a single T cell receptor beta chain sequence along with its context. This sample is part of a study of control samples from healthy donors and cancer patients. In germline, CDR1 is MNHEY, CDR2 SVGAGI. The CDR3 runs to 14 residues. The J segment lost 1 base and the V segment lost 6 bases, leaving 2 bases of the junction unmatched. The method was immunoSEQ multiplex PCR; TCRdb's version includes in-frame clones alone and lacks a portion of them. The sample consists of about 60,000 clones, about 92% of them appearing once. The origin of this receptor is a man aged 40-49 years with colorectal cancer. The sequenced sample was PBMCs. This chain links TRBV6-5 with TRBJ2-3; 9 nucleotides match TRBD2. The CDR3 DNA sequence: TGTGCCAGCAGCTTAGCGGGGGGCACAGATACGCAGTATTTT. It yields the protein CASSLAGGTDTQYF.